This TCR beta chain stems from a study of regulatory T cells in long-lasting Graves disease. The time point is: newly diagnosed GD, antithyroid drugs for less than 3 months. With RNA extracted from PBMCs as input, the TCR library was made. With iRepertoire HTBI primers and Arm-PCR of CDR3 regions, TCR beta libraries were built. Each CDR3 protein is one row after TCRdb ran MiXCR on the multiplex PCR reads. The data contain about 320,000 distinct CDR3 sequences, about 18% of them singletons. This CDR3 spans 15 amino acids. The V gene lost 6 bases and the J gene lost 0 bases, with 15 bases spanning the gap. CDR1 and CDR2 (germline): LNHDA, SQIVND (reference sequence). On this clonotype: This may arise from a read error, as a much more abundant clone is one base away.

The source is a female donor with Graves disease. This chain joins TRBV19 and TRBJ2-7; D is possibly TRBD2 (6 bases). The sequencing here drew on peripheral blood mononuclear cells (PBMCs), taken at new diagnosis, from a patient treated with antithyroid drugs. The CDR3 sequence: CASRSKAGTSYEQYF. CDR3 sequence (DNA): TGTGCCAGTAGAAGTAAAGCGGGTACCTCCTACGAGCAGTACTTC.